The present entry profiles one TCR beta chain with its context. The antigen remains unidentified. The data stem from a study of cytomegalovirus exposure and HLA in healthy donors. General study results and limits: It was reportedly the case that the classifier diagnosed cytomegalovirus status with high specificity and sensitivity. A later analysis found that most CMV-associated TCR beta chains appeared HLA-restricted.

Germline-derived CDR1 and CDR2 are MNHEY and SMNVEV (reference sequence). V dropped 6 bases and J dropped 7; count of bases not matched to a gene: 8. This CDR3 region has 14 residues. Primers: 60 Vbeta forward and 13 Jbeta reverse. Only in-frame clones appear in the TCRdb table, and some are missing; sequencing was by immunoSEQ multiplex PCR. The data hold some 140,000 clones, with more than 70% observed a single time. Healthy individuals who donated bone marrow served as the donors. The V gene is TRBV27, the J gene TRBJ2-1, with 8 bases identical to TRBD1. The sequenced material came from PBMCs. The sequence was collected from a man aged 50-60 years in good health and CMV-seropositive. The CDR3 loop is CASRGQDARNEQFF. The CDR3, as DNA: TGTGCCAGCAGGGGACAGGACGCGCGGAATGAGCAGTTCTTC.